The 23 T cell receptor beta chains below were found in one sample sequenced in a study of cytomegalovirus exposure and HLA in healthy donors. The PCR contained 60 Vbeta and 13 Jbeta primers. Sequencing used immunoSEQ multiplex PCR; TCRdb keeps in-frame clones, though not all of them. The data hold roughly 100,000 clones, with around 82% observed a single time. The specimen sequenced was PBMCs. Every receptor here comes from a woman in her thirties or forties in good health and CMV-seronegative.

The chain employs TRBV5-8 and TRBJ2-1, with D tentatively TRBD2 (8 bases). The CDR3 has 18 residues. V was shortened by 3 bases and J by 5 bases, with 24 bases between the two germline ends. The germline V gene encodes CDR1 SGHTS and CDR2 YDEGEE. The CDR3 DNA follows: TGTGCCAGCAGCTCACAGGGGAGATCTAGCGGGTGGAACAATGAGCAGTTCTTC. It codes for CASSSQGRSSGWNNEQFF.

The chain has TRBV5-1 and TRBJ2-7; D unclear. Germline-derived CDR1 and CDR2 are SGHRS and YFSETQ. The CDR3 has 15 residues. With 0 bases removed from V and 2 bases from J, the gap between germline ends came to 12 bases. CDR3 residues: CASSLVVSSPYEQYF. The CDR3 DNA is TGCGCCAGCAGCTTGGTGGTTAGCTCGCCCTACGAGCAGTACTTC.

The rearrangement links TRBV18 to TRBJ2-5; 8 bases are shared with TRBD1. The end of the DNA fits TRBJ2-7 better, so the J call may be wrong. Looked up from germline, CDR1 is KGHSH and CDR2 is LQKENI. The CDR3 extends over 14 amino acids. CDR3 amino acids: CASSRGGQGYEQYF. DNA of the CDR3: TGTGCCAGCTCACGGGGTGGACAGGGCTACGAGCAGTACTTC.

This clone has more than one count but fewer than ten. J is TRBJ1-4 and V is TRBV28; D not resolved. Per germline, CDR1 MDHEN and CDR2 SYDVKM. The V end lost 6 bases, the J end lost 0 bases, and 11 bases lay between the germline ends. This CDR3 contains 15 residues. CDR3 region: CASRGGFSTNEKLFF. CDR3 sequence (DNA): TGTGCCAGCAGGGGAGGATTTTCAACTAATGAAAAACTGTTTTTT.

This clone appeared once. The CDR3 is CASSLPATRASRTDTQYF. Here the CDR3 DNA reads TGTGCCAGCAGCTTGCCCGCCACGCGGGCCTCTCGCACAGATACGCAGTATTTT. The chain couples TRBV7-9 to TRBJ2-3; possible D gene TRBD2, 5 bases. The length of the CDR3 is 18 residues. The V and J ends lost 3 bases and 1 base respectively, with 20 bases between them. Germline CDR1 and CDR2: SEHNR and FQNEAQ (reference sequence).

This clone has a single count. J is TRBJ1-2 and V is TRBV7-2; the D is unclear. This CDR3 contains 14 residues. Trimming pared 5 bases from V and 0 bases from J, leaving 10 bases between. Germline CDR1 SGHTA, CDR2 FQGNSA. The CDR3 reads CASSQDGANYGYTF. The CDR3 DNA follows: TGTGCCAGCAGCCAGGACGGGGCTAACTATGGCTACACCTTC.

This chain uses TRBV4-3 with TRBJ2-1; the match to TRBD1 covers 7 bases. Germline trimming cut 4 bases from V and 0 bases from J; bases unmatched to any gene: 6. The CDR3 length is 16 residues. CDR1 LGHNA and CDR2 YSLEER come from the germline V gene. The CDR3 DNA reads as TGCGCCAGCAGCCGAGGTGCAGGGGGCTCCTACAATGAGCAGTTCTTC. Its translation: CASSRGAGGSYNEQFF.

The V call is TRBV6-6, the J call TRBJ1-5, with D hard to call. Germline lookup yields CDR1 MNHNY and CDR2 SVGAGI (reference sequence). This CDR3 is 16 amino acids long. Trimming pared 2 bases from V and 7 bases from J, leaving 18 bases between. The CDR3 here is CASSYVQAHSGQPQHF. As DNA, the CDR3 is TGTGCCAGCAGTTACGTGCAGGCCCATTCAGGCCAGCCCCAGCATTTT.

This clone was observed a few times. The V call is TRBV9, the J call TRBJ2-2; D possibly corresponds to TRBD1 (5 bases). This CDR3 is 17 amino acids long. Trimming removed 4 bases from V and 4 bases from J, with 20 bases in between. From germline, CDR1 is SGDLS and CDR2 YYNGEE. The CDR3 nucleotides are TGTGCCAGCAGCAGACTTACAAATAGGGGTGGCACCGGGGAGCTGTTTTTT. It yields the protein CASSRLTNRGGTGELFF. Supplemented by reference TRBV9 and TRBJ2-2, the full variable domain reads DSGVTQTPKHLITATGQRVTLRCSPRSGDLSVYWYQQSLDQGLQFLIQYYNGEERAKGNILERFSAQQFPDLHSELNLSSLELGDSALYFCASSRLTNRGGTGELFFGEGSRLTVL.

This clone appeared a few times. V and J are TRBV7-9 and TRBJ2-6; D may be TRBD1 (5 bases). V lost 8 bases, J lost 0 bases, and 8 bases lay in between. CDR3 length equals 14 residues. Per germline, CDR1 SEHNR and CDR2 FQNEAQ (reference sequence). CDR3 bases: TGTGCCAGCGGTGACAGCTCTGGGGCCAACGTCCTGACTTTC. Its translation is CASGDSSGANVLTF.

This sequence joins TRBV14 and TRBJ2-1; D remains ambiguous. Germline CDR1 is SGHDN and CDR2 is FVKESK. The CDR3 contains 15 residues. V dropped 1 base and J dropped 0 bases, with 7 bases sitting between them. CDR3 in amino acids: CASSQGLSSYNEQFF. The CDR3 DNA sequence: TGTGCCAGCAGCCAAGGCCTAAGCTCCTACAATGAGCAGTTCTTC.

The V and J genes are TRBV4-3 and TRBJ2-5; 7 positions match TRBD2. Unmatched junction bases numbered 3, after V lost 1 base and J lost 1 base. The CDR3 is 15 amino acids. The germline V gene has CDR1 LGHNA and CDR2 YSLEER. CDR3 in amino acids: CASSQGPSGQETQYF. In nucleotides, the CDR3 is TGCGCCAGCAGCCAAGGACCTAGCGGCCAAGAGACCCAGTACTTC.

This sequence joins TRBV28 and TRBJ2-7; TRBD1 agrees at 7 bases. CDR1 is MDHEN and CDR2 is SYDVKM in the germline V gene. This CDR3 has 14 amino acids. V dropped 6 bases and J dropped 3; count of bases not matched to a gene: 8. The CDR3 DNA is TGTGCCAGCAGAGACGGGACAGCCCTCTACGAGCAGTACTTC. It yields the protein CASRDGTALYEQYF.

The J gene is TRBJ1-2, the V gene TRBV15; D remains unclear. Per germline, CDR1 LNHNV and CDR2 YYDKDF (reference sequence). This CDR3 is built from 12 residues. V lost 5 bases to trimming and J lost 3 bases, with 7 bases between them. CDR3 loop: CATSADYYGYTF. CDR3 sequence (DNA): TGTGCCACCAGCGCTGACTACTATGGCTACACCTTC.

The CDR3, as DNA: TGTGCCTGGATGGAGGGGCATGGAAACACCATATATTTT. This gives the protein CAWMEGHGNTIYF. The chain recombines TRBV30 with TRBJ1-3; TRBD1 is a possible D gene (5 bases). The CDR3 runs to 13 residues. The V end was cut by 4 bases, the J end by 3 bases, with 10 bases between. The germline V gene has CDR1 GTSNPN and CDR2 SVGIG (reference sequence). The variable domain in full, completed from reference TRBV30 and TRBJ1-3, reads SQTIHQWPATLVQPVGSPLSLECTVEGTSNPNLYWYRQAAGRGLQLLFYSVGIGQISSEVPQNLSASRPQDRQFILSSKKLLLSDSGFYLCAWMEGHGNTIYFGEGSWLTVV.

The CDR3 sequence is CASSFSLGTEAFF. The DNA for the CDR3 is TGTGCCAGCAGTTTTAGCTTGGGTACTGAAGCTTTCTTT. The chain links TRBV6-5 to TRBJ1-1, with D uncertain. The germline V and J ends were trimmed by 4 bases and 5 bases, with 11 bases remaining between them. In germline, CDR1 is MNHEY, CDR2 SVGAGI. This CDR3 has 13 amino acids.

The V gene is TRBV20-1, the J gene TRBJ2-7; 8 bases map to TRBD2. V gave up 6 bases and J gave up 3 bases; unmatched junction bases: 1. CDR3 length equals 11 residues. Germline CDR1 is DFQATT and CDR2 is SNEGSKA (reference sequence). Written as DNA, the CDR3 is TGCAGTGCGACTAGCGTCTACGAGCAGTACTTC. Translated: CSATSVYEQYF.

This clone was recorded a few times. The chain joins TRBV10-2 to TRBJ1-5, with a weak D call TRBD1 (5 bases). Trimming took 10 bases from V and 2 from J, leaving 12 bases between them. CDR1 is WSHSY and CDR2 is SAAADI in the germline V gene. CDR3 length: 13 residues. The CDR3 DNA is TGCGCCACCCAAGGCAGGGGCAATCAGCCCCAGCATTTT. Its protein is CATQGRGNQPQHF.

The chain is built from TRBV4-3 and TRBJ2-6; 11 bases line up with TRBD1. J gave up 0 bases and V 1 base, and 5 bases lay outside the gene matches. Germline CDR1 is LGHNA and CDR2 is YSLEER. The CDR3 length is 19 residues. The CDR3 here is CASSQGRGTGGSGANVLTF. The CDR3 DNA is TGCGCCAGCAGCCAAGGTCGGGGGACAGGGGGCTCTGGGGCCAACGTCCTGACTTTC.

V gene TRBV6-1 combines with J gene TRBJ1-2; D is uncertain. Germline CDR1 MNHNS, CDR2 SASEGT. Trimming removed 3 bases from V and 1 base from J, with 9 bases in between. The CDR3 is made up of 14 amino acids. The CDR3 is CASSEYTFNYGYTF. The CDR3 region has the DNA TGTGCCAGCAGTGAGTACACCTTTAACTATGGCTACACCTTC.

This clone was seen a few times. The V call is TRBV9, the J call TRBJ2-5; perhaps TRBD1 as D (5 bases). Germline V gene sequence: CDR1 SGDLS, CDR2 YYNGEE. V dropped 4 bases and J dropped 11 bases, with 18 bases sitting between them. The CDR3 has 13 amino acids. The CDR3 coding sequence is TGTGCCAGCAGCCCCTATCAGGGCTCGGAGCAGTACTTC. It yields the protein CASSPYQGSEQYF.

CDR3 DNA: TGTGCCAGCGGAGTCAACGAGCAGTACTTC. This encodes CASGVNEQYF. The chain is built from TRBV6-1 and TRBJ2-7; D is unresolved. CDR3 size: 10 residues. The germline V and J ends were trimmed by 8 bases and 5 bases, with 7 bases remaining between them. Germline values: CDR1 MNHNS, CDR2 SASEGT.

The chain recombines TRBV30 with TRBJ2-5; 8 nucleotides match TRBD2. The CDR3 is 20 residues long. CDR1 GTSNPN and CDR2 SVGIG come from the germline V gene (reference sequence). Unmatched junction bases numbered 21, after V lost 0 bases and J lost 3 bases. The CDR3 sequence: CAWSVLGGASSSGDKETQYF. For the CDR3, the DNA is TGTGCCTGGAGTGTACTCGGGGGGGCCAGCAGTAGCGGCGACAAAGAGACCCAGTACTTC. The whole variable domain, remainder taken from reference TRBV30 and TRBJ2-5, is SQTIHQWPATLVQPVGSPLSLECTVEGTSNPNLYWYRQAAGRGLQLLFYSVGIGQISSEVPQNLSASRPQDRQFILSSKKLLLSDSGFYLCAWSVLGGASSSGDKETQYFGPGTRLLVL.